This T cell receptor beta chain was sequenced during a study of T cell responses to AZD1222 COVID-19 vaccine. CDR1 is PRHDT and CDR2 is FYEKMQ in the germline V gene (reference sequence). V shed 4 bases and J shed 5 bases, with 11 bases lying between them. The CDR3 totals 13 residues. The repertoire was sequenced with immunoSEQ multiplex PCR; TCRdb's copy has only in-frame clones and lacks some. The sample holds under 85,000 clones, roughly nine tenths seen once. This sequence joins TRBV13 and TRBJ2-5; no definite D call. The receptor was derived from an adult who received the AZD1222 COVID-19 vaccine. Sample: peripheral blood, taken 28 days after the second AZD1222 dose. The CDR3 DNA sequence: TGTGCCAGCAGCTGGATACTGGGGGAGACCCAGTACTTC. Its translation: CASSWILGETQYF.